This T cell receptor (beta chain) was recorded in a study of blood T cell repertoires in COVID-19. The overall study: The United States, Italy and Spain supplied acute and convalescent COVID-19 samples. PBMCs, B-cell-depleted T cells, or T cells provided the cDNA or gDNA that made up the material.

In the original workflow: Amplified reference gene primers provided the basis for estimating nucleated cell counts. Some clones are missing from TCRdb's copy, which holds only in-frame ones; the method was immunoSEQ multiplex PCR. For V, J and clone size, that table is used; D and trimming come from the DNA. The table includes around 64,000 clones, 86% detected once. There are 15 residues in the CDR3. The V gene's germline CDR1 is MGHRA and CDR2 YSYEKL. Trimming shortened V by 3 bases and J by 4 bases, and 15 bases separated the two germline ends. The specimen sequenced was peripheral blood. The rearrangement links TRBV4-1 to TRBJ1-2, with D possibly being TRBD1 (5 bases). This receptor was identified in a man aged 30 to 39 with acute or convalescent COVID-19. In nucleotides, the CDR3 is TGCGCCAGCAGCCACCAGGAAGGGGTCGCCTATGGCTACACCTTC. Translation gives CASSHQEGVAYGYTF.